This T cell receptor beta chain emerged from a study of blood T cells in healthy people across ages. Study conclusions and caveats: Not knowing donor CMV status may have confounded expanded clonotype changes.

The donors, aged roughly 6 to 90, were healthy Caucasians from Russia. CDR1 DFQATT and CDR2 SNEGSKA come from the germline V gene (reference sequence). CDR3 length equals 14 residues. V lost 3 bases, J lost 4 bases, and 9 bases stayed unmatched. Sample-barcoded 5' priming and a J-beta primer mix drove a second PCR of roughly 6 to 12 cycles. The template-switch adaptor was a 5' adaptor with 12 random nucleotides. It tagged each cDNA molecule. TCRdb recomputed calls from the 5' RACE reads with MiXCR, one row per CDR3 protein. The data hold roughly 1.9 million distinct CDR3 sequences, with about two fifths observed a single time. Comments on this clonotype: Its antigen is undetermined.

V and J are TRBV20-1 and TRBJ2-7; 7 bases are a match to TRBD1. What was sequenced was blood. The receptor was derived from a human donor in good health. CDR3 nucleotides: TGCAGTGCTAGTAAGCTACAGGGGTTGTACGAGCAGTACTTC. It translates to CSASKLQGLYEQYF.